Each of the 21 T cell receptor beta chains below was sequenced from the same sample in a study of blood T cells in healthy people across ages. The authors ran a second PCR of about 7 to 11 cycles using a sample-barcoded 5' primer and a J-beta primer mix. TCRdb fed the 5' RACE reads into MiXCR, producing one record per CDR3 protein. This sample has roughly 1,100,000 distinct CDR3 sequences, with less than 25% found just once. These data were also reused for a study on T cells of mothers and their children.

Sequencing input: blood. The receptors here all came from a girl aged 2-10 years in good health.

V usage is TRBV7-9 and J usage is TRBJ2-1; D remains ambiguous. CDR1 and CDR2 (germline): SEHNR, FQNEAQ (reference sequence). The CDR3 contains 16 residues. Trimming pared 5 bases from V and 1 base from J, leaving 15 bases between. CDR3 nucleotide sequence: TGTGCCAGCAGCCTACTTCGGCCTACGTCCTACAATGAGCAGTTCTTC. This translates into CASSLLRPTSYNEQFF.

This sequence joins TRBV5-1 and TRBJ2-7; 9 bases match TRBD2. The CDR3 totals 15 residues. Germline CDR1 reads SGHRS; CDR2 reads YFSETQ. Trimming cost V 2 bases and J 3 bases; bases outside gene matches: 6. For the CDR3, the DNA is TGCGCCAGCAGCTTTCATACTAGCGGGTTCTACGAGCAGTACTTC. It codes for CASSFHTSGFYEQYF.

This chain links TRBV4-2 with TRBJ2-7; a weak D match, TRBD2 (6 bases). Trimming cost V 3 bases and J 3 bases, with 9 bases left between them. Germline CDR1 and CDR2: LGHNA and YNFKEQ. This CDR3 is 13 amino acids long. The CDR3 bases are TGTGCCAGCAGCCAGCGGCGGGACTACGAGCAGTACTTC. As protein: CASSQRRDYEQYF.

The CDR3 sequence is CASNLTEGVYNEQFF. In nucleotides, the CDR3 is TGCGCCAGCAACCTAACAGAGGGGGTCTACAATGAGCAGTTCTTC. The gene calls are TRBV5-1 and TRBJ2-1, with a tentative D call TRBD1 (6 bases). The length of the CDR3 is 15 residues. Germline V gene data show CDR1 as SGHRS and CDR2 as YFSETQ. The V end was cut by 6 bases, the J end by 3 bases, with 16 bases between. The full variable domain, rest sourced from reference TRBV5-1 and TRBJ2-1, is KAGVTQTPRYLIKTRGQQVTLSCSPISGHRSVSWYQQTPGQGLQFLFEYFSETQRNKGNFPGRFSGRQFSNSRSEMNVSTLELGDSALYLCASNLTEGVYNEQFFGPGTRLTVL.

The chain is built from TRBV10-3 and TRBJ2-1; TRBD2 might be the D (6 bases). The V end lost 4 bases, the J end lost 5 bases, and 18 bases lay between the germline ends. This CDR3 region has 16 residues. Per germline, CDR1 ENHRY and CDR2 SYGVKD. CDR3 residues: CAISGGEVAVDNEQFF. DNA for the CDR3: TGTGCCATCAGTGGGGGGGAGGTAGCCGTTGACAATGAGCAGTTCTTC.

The gene calls are TRBV5-6 and TRBJ2-7; D tentatively reads TRBD1 or TRBD2 (6 bases each). Germline V gives CDR1 SGHDT, CDR2 YYEEEE. The CDR3 is 13 residues long. Trimming took off 2 bases at V and 9 bases at J, with 15 bases between the two ends. CDR3 in DNA: TGTGCCAGCAGCTTAGATATGGGGGGCGCGCAGTACTTC. It codes for CASSLDMGGAQYF.

This clonotype has only a few counts. The gene calls are TRBV10-3 and TRBJ2-3; D is unresolved. CDR1 is ENHRY, CDR2 SYGVKD, per germline. The CDR3 is 10 residues long. V dropped 11 bases and J dropped 6 bases, with 9 bases sitting between them. The CDR3 sequence is CAGAPDTQYF. In DNA form, the CDR3 reads TGTGCCGGCGCCCCGGATACGCAGTATTTT.

The chain joins TRBV6-2 or TRBV6-3 to TRBJ2-5; 14 nucleotides agree with TRBD2. The DNA end favors TRBJ2-1, so the J call may be wrong. This CDR3 has 16 amino acids. The germline V gene has CDR1 MNHEY and CDR2 SVGEGT. In nucleotides, the CDR3 is TGTGCCAGCAGTTACCAGGGGACTAGCGGGAGAGGTGAGCAGTTCTTC. Translation gives CASSYQGTSGRGEQFF.

This clonotype has more than one count but fewer than ten. CDR3 nucleotide sequence: TGTGCCACCGGGGGTCGGGCTACAGATACGCAGTATTTT. Amino acid sequence: CATGGRATDTQYF. The chain couples TRBV19 to TRBJ2-3; D may be TRBD2 (6 bases). In germline, CDR1 is LNHDA, CDR2 SQIVND (reference sequence). V gave up 10 bases and J gave up 3 bases, with 14 bases separating them. This CDR3 is built from 13 residues.

The V call is TRBV28, the J call TRBJ2-5; D is ambiguous. This CDR3 is 12 amino acids long. Looked up from germline, CDR1 is MDHEN and CDR2 is SYDVKM. V was cut by 1 base and J by 7 bases, with 7 bases left in between. CDR3 amino acids: CASSLSEATQYF. DNA for the CDR3: TGTGCCAGCAGTTTATCCGAGGCGACCCAGTACTTC.

There are a few counts of this clonotype. This chain connects TRBV4-2 to TRBJ2-5; 9 nucleotides line up with TRBD2. The J call may be faulty, since TRBJ2-1 better matches the DNA end. Germline CDR1 LGHNA, CDR2 YNFKEQ. The CDR3 is 15 residues long. CDR3 amino acids: CASSRTSAVNNEQFF. CDR3 coding DNA: TGTGCCAGCAGCCGGACTAGCGCGGTAAACAATGAGCAGTTCTTC.

In this sample, this clonotype turned up once. This rearrangement joins TRBV12-3 or TRBV12-4 to TRBJ2-5; D is unresolved. The J call may be incorrect, as the DNA end agrees better with TRBJ2-1. The CDR3 is 14 amino acids. CDR3 loop: CASRARVADNEQFF. In DNA, the CDR3 is TGTGCCAGCAGGGCCCGGGTTGCGGACAATGAGCAGTTCTTC.

This chain links TRBV6-4 with TRBJ2-1, with D possibly matching TRBD2 (6 bases). This CDR3 has 14 residues. V was cut by 5 bases and J by 9 bases, with 17 bases left in between. CDR1 is MRHNA and CDR2 is SNTAGT in the germline V gene. The CDR3 protein is CASSPSARQSEQFF. In DNA form, the CDR3 reads TGTGCCAGCAGTCCTAGCGCTAGACAAAGTGAGCAGTTCTTC.

This clonotype was detected a few times. The genes are TRBV20-1 and TRBJ2-7; TRBD2 agrees at 8 bases. The germline CDR1 and CDR2 sequences are DFQATT and SNEGSKA (reference sequence). CDR3 size: 16 residues. J lost 3 bases, V lost 1 base, and 11 bases had no gene match. The CDR3 loop is CSARGLARTAGYEQYF. CDR3 nucleotide sequence: TGCAGTGCTAGAGGACTAGCGAGAACGGCTGGCTACGAGCAGTACTTC.

This sequence joins TRBV10-3 and TRBJ1-4; D might be TRBD1 (6 bases). V was trimmed by 6 bases and J by 6 bases, leaving 14 bases between them. Per germline, CDR1 ENHRY and CDR2 SYGVKD. The CDR3 loop spans 14 amino acids. CDR3 amino acids: CAISRDMIDEKLFF. CDR3 nucleotides: TGTGCCATCAGCCGGGACATGATAGATGAAAAACTGTTTTTT.

There are a few counts of this clonotype. The rearrangement links TRBV20-1 to TRBJ2-1; 10 nucleotides match TRBD2. The J segment lost 13 bases and the V segment lost 3 bases, leaving 15 bases of the junction unmatched. CDR3 size: 15 residues. Germline CDR1 and CDR2: DFQATT and SNEGSKA (reference sequence). The CDR3: CSASSVVAGGAPQFF. The CDR3 coding sequence is TGCAGTGCTAGTAGCGTAGTAGCGGGAGGTGCCCCACAGTTCTTC.

The genes are TRBV10-3 and TRBJ2-5; no reliable D call. The CDR3 extends over 14 amino acids. CDR1 is ENHRY and CDR2 is SYGVKD in the germline V gene. V was trimmed by 3 bases and J by 5 bases, leaving 13 bases between them. CDR3 coding DNA: TGTGCCATCAGTGACTCCCCAGAAACGGAGACCCAGTACTTC. This sequence encodes CAISDSPETETQYF.

V usage is TRBV6-5 and J usage is TRBJ1-2, with TRBD1 matching 7 bases. Germline V gene data show CDR1 as MNHEY and CDR2 as SVGAGI. The CDR3 length is 15 residues. J lost 2 bases, V lost 4 bases, and 7 bases had no gene match. Here the CDR3 reads CASSSATGLNYGYTF. In DNA, the CDR3 is TGTGCCAGCAGTTCGGCGACAGGGCTGAACTATGGCTACACCTTC.

This clonotype appeared a few times. This sequence joins TRBV7-2 and TRBJ2-5; D may correspond to TRBD1 or TRBD2 (5 bases each). Germline values: CDR1 SGHTA, CDR2 FQGNSA. V was clipped by 4 bases and J by 5 bases, with 23 bases between them. CDR3 length: 17 residues. This CDR3 reads CASSSCREPGPLETQYF. For the CDR3, the DNA is TGTGCCAGCAGCTCCTGCCGGGAACCGGGACCCCTGGAGACCCAGTACTTC.

The chain carries TRBV7-2 and TRBJ2-7; D call uncertain. The ends were cut back, 2 bases at V and 4 bases at J, with 12 bases in the middle. Germline values: CDR1 SGHTA, CDR2 FQGNSA. The CDR3 consists of 14 residues. Here the CDR3 DNA reads TGTGCCAGCAGCTTACTGGGCCGGTTTTACGAGCAGTACTTC. This codes for CASSLLGRFYEQYF.

The chain has TRBV7-2 and TRBJ2-1, with D hard to call. Deletions cut 6 bases from V and 6 bases from J, with 6 bases between. The length of the CDR3 is 11 residues. The V gene's germline CDR1 is SGHTA and CDR2 FQGNSA. CDR3 amino acids: CASRRVNEQFF. In DNA form, the CDR3 reads TGTGCCAGCAGAAGGGTCAATGAGCAGTTCTTC.